This T cell receptor beta chain was sequenced for a study of blood T cell repertoires in COVID-19. Authors' methods: Estimation of nucleated cell counts relied on the amplification of reference gene primers. Repertoires were generated with immunoSEQ multiplex PCR, while TCRdb's copy carries only in-frame clones and drops some. D and trimming come from the DNA, and the V and J calls and clone size come from that table. Counted here are fewer than 250,000 clones, 70% to 90% occurring once; the ten biggest clones make up approximately 8%. This clone has a single count. This TCR derives from a woman aged 45-60 years with active or convalescent COVID-19. Sequencing used peripheral blood.

In DNA form, the CDR3 reads TGTGCCAGCAGCTTAGTTCCCCGACAGGGGGCTGTATCCTACGAGCAGTACGTC. Encoded protein: CASSLVPRQGAVSYEQYV. This chain joins TRBV7-8 and TRBJ2-7, with 10 bases that match TRBD1. CDR3 length: 18 amino acids. The germline gives CDR1 SGHVS, CDR2 FQNEAQ. Trimming removed 1 base from V and 1 base from J; junction bases left unmatched: 10.